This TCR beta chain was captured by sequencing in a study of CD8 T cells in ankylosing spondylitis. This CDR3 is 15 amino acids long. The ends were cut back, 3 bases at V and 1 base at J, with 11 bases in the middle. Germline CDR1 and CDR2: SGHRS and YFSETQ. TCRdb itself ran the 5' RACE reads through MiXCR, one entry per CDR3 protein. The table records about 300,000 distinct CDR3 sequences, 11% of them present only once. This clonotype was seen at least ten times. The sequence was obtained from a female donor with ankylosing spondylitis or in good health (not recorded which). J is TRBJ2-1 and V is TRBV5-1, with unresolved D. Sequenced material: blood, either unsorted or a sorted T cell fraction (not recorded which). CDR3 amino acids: CASSYGYVSYNEQFF. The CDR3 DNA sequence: TGCGCCAGCAGCTACGGGTACGTATCCTACAATGAGCAGTTCTTC.